A single sample is the source of the 4 T cell receptor beta chains below, sequenced in a study of molecular identifiers for immune sequencing clone quantification. TCRdb redid the calling of the PCR reads with MiXCR, one entry per CDR3 protein. This table has about 100,000 distinct CDR3 sequences, roughly 34% appearing once. Sequencing was done on a sample of naive CD8+ T cells from blood, with Jurkat cell RNA spiked in. As to subset: FACS-sorted CD8+CD4-CCR7+CD45RA+ naive T cells. The receptors derive from a human donor in good health. Some libraries in this study had Jurkat cell RNA spiked in.

This chain uses TRBV20-1 with TRBJ2-3; possibly TRBD1 for D (6 bases). The CDR3 has 16 residues. V lost 6 bases and J 2 bases, leaving 21 bases between the germline ends. The V gene's germline CDR1 is DFQATT and CDR2 SNEGSKA (reference sequence). CDR3 sequence reads: CSARGSTGTFTDTQYF. The CDR3 DNA sequence: TGCAGTGCGAGGGGGTCAACAGGGACCTTCACAGATACGCAGTATTTT.

The J gene is TRBJ2-7, the V gene TRBV19, with TRBD2 identical over 7 bases. The CDR3 is made up of 14 amino acids. Germline lookup yields CDR1 LNHDA and CDR2 SQIVND (reference sequence). V lost 3 bases and J lost 5; bases outside the gene matches: 7. As DNA, the CDR3 is TGTGCCAGTAGTATCGGACTAGGAAGTCACGAGCAGTACTTC. This encodes CASSIGLGSHEQYF.

This clonotype was seen more than once but under ten times. This chain connects TRBV9 to TRBJ2-7; D call uncertain. This CDR3 is built from 14 residues. V was pared by 0 bases and J by 3 bases, with 10 bases between. The germline gives CDR1 SGDLS, CDR2 YYNGEE. In nucleotides, the CDR3 is TGTGCCAGCAGCGTAGAGGCTAGGAGCTACGAGCAGTACTTC. It is translated as CASSVEARSYEQYF. Full variable domain (remainder filled in from reference TRBV9 and TRBJ2-7): DSGVTQTPKHLITATGQRVTLRCSPRSGDLSVYWYQQSLDQGLQFLIQYYNGEERAKGNILERFSAQQFPDLHSELNLSSLELGDSALYFCASSVEARSYEQYFGPGTRLTVT.

This clonotype has only one observation. The rearrangement joins TRBV19 to TRBJ1-5; maybe TRBD1 (5 bases). V lost 8 bases and J 0 bases, leaving 11 bases between the germline ends. This CDR3 is 14 amino acids long. Germline loops: CDR1 LNHDA, CDR2 SQIVND (reference sequence). The CDR3 sequence: CASSGYDSNQPQHF. The CDR3 DNA reads as TGTGCCAGTTCAGGGTACGATAGCAATCAGCCCCAGCATTTT.